This record looks at one T cell receptor (beta chain) sequence and its context. The antigen is not known. Clones were sequenced by immunoSEQ multiplex PCR, and TCRdb holds only the in-frame ones, with some missing. Seen here are around 150,000 clones, about nine tenths observed once, and the top ten hold about 6.5%. The data were obtained in a study of T cell responses to AZD1222 COVID-19 vaccine. The V end was cut by 3 bases, the J end by 7 bases, with 7 bases between. CDR3 length: 12 amino acids. Germline assignment: CDR1 SNHLY and CDR2 FYNNEI. Study-level findings and limits: All repertoire sampling was performed exclusively after the peak T cell response.

The receptor's source is an adult who received the AZD1222 COVID-19 vaccine. This chain joins TRBV2 and TRBJ1-5; the D is unclear. The material sequenced was peripheral blood, taken 28 days after the second AZD1222 dose. CDR3 in amino acids: CASSEGRQPQHF. The CDR3 nucleotides are TGTGCCAGCAGTGAGGGTCGCCAGCCCCAGCATTTT.